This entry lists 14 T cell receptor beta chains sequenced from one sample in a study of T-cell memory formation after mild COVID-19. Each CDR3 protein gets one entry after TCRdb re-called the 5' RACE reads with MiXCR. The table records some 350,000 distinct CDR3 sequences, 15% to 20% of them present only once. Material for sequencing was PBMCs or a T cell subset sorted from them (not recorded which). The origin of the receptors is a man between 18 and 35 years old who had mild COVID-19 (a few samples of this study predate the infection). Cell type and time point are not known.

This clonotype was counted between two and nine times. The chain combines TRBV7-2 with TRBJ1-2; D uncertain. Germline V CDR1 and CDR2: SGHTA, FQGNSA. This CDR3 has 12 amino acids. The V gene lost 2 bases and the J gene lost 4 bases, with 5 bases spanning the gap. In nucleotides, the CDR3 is TGTGCCAGCAGCTTATTGGGCTATGGCTACACCTTC. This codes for CASSLLGYGYTF.

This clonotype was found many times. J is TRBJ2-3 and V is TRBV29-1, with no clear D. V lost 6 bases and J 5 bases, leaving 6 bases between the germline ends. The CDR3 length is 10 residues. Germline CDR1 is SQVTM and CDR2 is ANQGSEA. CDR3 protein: CSVRKDTQYF. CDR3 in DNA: TGCAGCGTGAGAAAAGATACGCAGTATTTT.

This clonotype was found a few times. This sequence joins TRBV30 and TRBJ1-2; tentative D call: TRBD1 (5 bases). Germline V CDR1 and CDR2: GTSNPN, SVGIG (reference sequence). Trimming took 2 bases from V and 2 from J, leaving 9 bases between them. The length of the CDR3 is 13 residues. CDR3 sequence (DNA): TGTGCCTGGAGTTCGGGACCCAACTATGGCTACACCTTC. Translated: CAWSSGPNYGYTF.

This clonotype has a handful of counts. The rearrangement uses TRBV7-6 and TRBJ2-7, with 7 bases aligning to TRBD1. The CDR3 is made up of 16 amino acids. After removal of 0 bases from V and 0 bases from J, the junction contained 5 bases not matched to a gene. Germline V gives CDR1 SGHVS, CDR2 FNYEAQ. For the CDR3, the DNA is TGTGCCAGCAGCTTAGCCGGGACAGCCAGCTCCTACGAGCAGTACTTC. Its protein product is CASSLAGTASSYEQYF.

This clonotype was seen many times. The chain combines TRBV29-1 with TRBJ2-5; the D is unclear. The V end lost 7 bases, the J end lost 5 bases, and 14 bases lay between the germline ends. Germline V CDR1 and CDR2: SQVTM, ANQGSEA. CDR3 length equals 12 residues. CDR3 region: CSATSPWETQYF. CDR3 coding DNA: TGCAGCGCCACGAGCCCCTGGGAGACCCAGTACTTC.

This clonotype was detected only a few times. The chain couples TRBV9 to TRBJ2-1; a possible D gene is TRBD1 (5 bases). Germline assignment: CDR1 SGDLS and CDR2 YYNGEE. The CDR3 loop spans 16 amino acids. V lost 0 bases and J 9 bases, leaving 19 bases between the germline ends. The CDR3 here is CASSVAGWGSTGEQFF. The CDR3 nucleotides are TGTGCCAGCAGCGTAGCAGGGTGGGGTTCTACTGGTGAGCAGTTCTTC.

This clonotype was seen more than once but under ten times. The CDR3: CASSPWAKETQYF. DNA of the CDR3: TGTGCCAGCAGTCCATGGGCTAAAGAGACCCAGTACTTC. V usage is TRBV12-3 or TRBV12-4 and J usage is TRBJ2-5; the D is unclear. V gave up 5 bases and J gave up 3 bases, with 10 bases separating them. This CDR3 contains 13 residues.

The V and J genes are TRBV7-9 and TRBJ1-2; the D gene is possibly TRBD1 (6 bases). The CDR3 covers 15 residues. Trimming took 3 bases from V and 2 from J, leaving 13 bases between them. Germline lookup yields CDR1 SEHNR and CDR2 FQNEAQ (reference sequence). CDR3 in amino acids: CASSFDRTENYGYTF. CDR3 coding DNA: TGTGCCAGCAGCTTCGATAGGACAGAAAACTATGGCTACACCTTC.

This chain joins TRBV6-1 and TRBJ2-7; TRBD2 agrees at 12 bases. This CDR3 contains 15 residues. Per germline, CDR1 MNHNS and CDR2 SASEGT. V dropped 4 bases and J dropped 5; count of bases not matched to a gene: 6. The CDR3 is CASSGASGGAHEQYV. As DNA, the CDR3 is TGTGCCAGCAGTGGGGCTAGCGGGGGGGCCCACGAGCAGTACGTC.

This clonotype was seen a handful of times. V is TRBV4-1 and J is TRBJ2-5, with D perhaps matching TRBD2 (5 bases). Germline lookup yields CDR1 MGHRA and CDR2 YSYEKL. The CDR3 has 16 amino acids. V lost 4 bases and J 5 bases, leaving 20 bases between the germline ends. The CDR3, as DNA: TGCGCCAGCAGCCCTAAACGGGGAGCCGGTGGCGAGACCCAGTACTTC. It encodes CASSPKRGAGGETQYF.

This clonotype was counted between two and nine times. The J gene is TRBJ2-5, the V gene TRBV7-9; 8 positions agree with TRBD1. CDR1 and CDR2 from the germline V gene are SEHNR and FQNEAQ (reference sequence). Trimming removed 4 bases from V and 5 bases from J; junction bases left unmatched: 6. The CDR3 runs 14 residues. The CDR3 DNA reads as TGTGCCAGCAGCTCCCAGGGGGCTCGGGAGACCCAGTACTTC. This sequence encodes CASSSQGARETQYF.

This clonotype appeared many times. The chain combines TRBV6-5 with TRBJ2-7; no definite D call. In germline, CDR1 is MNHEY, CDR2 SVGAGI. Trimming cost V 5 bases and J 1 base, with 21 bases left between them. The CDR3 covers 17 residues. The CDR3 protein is CASSLNPGPAESYEQYF. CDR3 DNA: TGTGCCAGCAGTCTAAACCCCGGGCCGGCAGAATCCTACGAGCAGTACTTC.

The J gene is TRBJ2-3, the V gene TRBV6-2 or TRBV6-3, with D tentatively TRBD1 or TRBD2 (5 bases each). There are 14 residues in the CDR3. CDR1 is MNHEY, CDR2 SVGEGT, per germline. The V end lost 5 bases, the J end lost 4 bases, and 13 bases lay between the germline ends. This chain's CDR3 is CASSRDHGADTQYF. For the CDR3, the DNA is TGTGCCAGCAGTAGGGACCACGGGGCAGATACGCAGTATTTT.

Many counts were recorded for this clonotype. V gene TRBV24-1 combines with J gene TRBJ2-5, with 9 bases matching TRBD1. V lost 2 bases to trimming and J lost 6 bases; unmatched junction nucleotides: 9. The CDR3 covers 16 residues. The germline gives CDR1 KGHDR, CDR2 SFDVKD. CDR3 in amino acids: CATSDSTQGAQKTQYF. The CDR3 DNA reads TGTGCCACCAGTGATTCCACACAGGGGGCGCAAAAGACCCAGTACTTC.